This T cell receptor beta chain appears in the sequencing data of a study of cytomegalovirus exposure and HLA in healthy donors. Study-level findings and limits: Cytomegalovirus-associated TCR beta chains were listed, numbering under 200.

As regards this clone: Antigen specificity is unknown.

The PCR had 60 Vbeta and 13 Jbeta primers. The data were produced by immunoSEQ multiplex PCR, yet TCRdb's version contains in-frame clones alone and is incomplete. The sample lists roughly 100,000 clones; roughly 15% were seen once. Trimming shortened V by 4 bases and J by 6 bases, and 19 bases separated the two germline ends. The V gene's germline CDR1 is SGHRS and CDR2 YFSETQ. CDR3 size: 16 residues. This chain joins TRBV5-1 and TRBJ1-4; weak D call: TRBD1 (6 bases). This receptor was taken from a female donor in good health and CMV-seronegative. Sequencing was performed on PBMCs. The CDR3 loop reads CASSERGGGGDEKLFF. Written as DNA, the CDR3 is TGCGCCAGCAGCGAAAGGGGGGGCGGCGGAGATGAAAAACTGTTTTTT.